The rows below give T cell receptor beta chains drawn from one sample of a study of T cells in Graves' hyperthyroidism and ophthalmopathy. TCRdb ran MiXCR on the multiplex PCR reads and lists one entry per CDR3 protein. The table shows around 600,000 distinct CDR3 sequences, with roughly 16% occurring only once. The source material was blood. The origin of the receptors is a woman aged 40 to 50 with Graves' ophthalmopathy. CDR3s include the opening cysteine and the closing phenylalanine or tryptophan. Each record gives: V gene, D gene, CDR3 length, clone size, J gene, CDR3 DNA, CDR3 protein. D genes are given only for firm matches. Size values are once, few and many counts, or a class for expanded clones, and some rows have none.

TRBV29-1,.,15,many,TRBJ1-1,TGCAGCGTTGCTACCGGGACAACGATTGTCGCTGAAGCTTTCTTT,CSVATGTTIVAEAFF
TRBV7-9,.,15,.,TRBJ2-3,TGTGCCAGCAGGACCAGCGGACGTACCACAGATACGCAGTATTTT,CASRTSGRTTDTQYF
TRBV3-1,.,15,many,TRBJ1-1,TGTGCCAGCAGCCCGAGTTTAGGACCCTCCACTGAAGCTTTCTTT,CASSPSLGPSTEAFF
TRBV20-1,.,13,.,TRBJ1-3,TGCAGTGCTAGAGGTGTGACTGGAAACACCATATATTTT,CSARGVTGNTIYF
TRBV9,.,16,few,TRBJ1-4,TGTGCCAGCAGCGTAAGAGGGGACCCAAGAAATGAAAAACTGTTTTTT,CASSVRGDPRNEKLFF
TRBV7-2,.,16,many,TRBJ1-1,TGTGCCAGCAGCTTAACTCCGGGCAGCCTGAACACTGAAGCTTTCTTT,CASSLTPGSLNTEAFF
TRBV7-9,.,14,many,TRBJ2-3,TGTGCCAGCACCCGAGGGCCGGACACAGATACGCAGTATTTT,CASTRGPDTDTQYF
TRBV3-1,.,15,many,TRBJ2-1,TGTGCCAGCAGCCAAGAAGGACGGCGGGACGGCTTGGAGTTCTTC,CASSQEGRRDGLEFF
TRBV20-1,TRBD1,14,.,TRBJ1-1,TGCAGTGCTAGAGGGGGACAGGGGAACACTGAAGCTTTCTTT,CSARGGQGNTEAFF
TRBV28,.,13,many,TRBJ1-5,TGTGCCAGCAGTTTAACCAGGGATCAGCCCCAGCATTTT,CASSLTRDQPQHF
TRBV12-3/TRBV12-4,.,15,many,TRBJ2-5,TGTGCCAGCAGTCTCCCCGACCCGGGAATGGAGACCCAGTACTTC,CASSLPDPGMETQYF
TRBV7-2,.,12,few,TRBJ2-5,TGTGCCAGCAAACTAGCTGGAGAGACCCAGTACTTC,CASKLAGETQYF
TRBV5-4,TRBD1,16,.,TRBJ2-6,TGTGCCAGCAGCTTTTTCAGGGGGTCTGGGGCCAACGTCCTGACTTTC,CASSFFRGSGANVLTF
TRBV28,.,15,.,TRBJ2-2,TGTGCCAGCAGCCCCGGGACCGCCTACACCGGGGAGCTGTTTTTT,CASSPGTAYTGELFF
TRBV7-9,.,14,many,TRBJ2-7,TGTGCCAGCAGCTTACAACAGGGTCGGGACGAGCAGTACTTC,CASSLQQGRDEQYF
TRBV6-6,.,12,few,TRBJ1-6,TGTGCCAGCAGTTACTCGAGGGAATCCCTCCACTTT,CASSYSRESLHF
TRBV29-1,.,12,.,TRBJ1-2,TGCAGCGTTCGTGGGCGGTTCGGTGGCTACACCTTC,CSVRGRFGGYTF
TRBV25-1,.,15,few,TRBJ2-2,TGTGCCAGCAGTGAATCTGCGGGTGTCACCGGGGAGCTGTTTTTT,CASSESAGVTGELFF
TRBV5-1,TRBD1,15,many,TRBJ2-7,TGCGCCAGCAGCTTGGCCGGGACAGGACCCTACGAGCAGTACTTC,CASSLAGTGPYEQYF
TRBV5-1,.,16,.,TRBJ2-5,TGCGCCAGCAGCCCAGGGTCTAGGGATGGGGCAGAGACCCAGTACTTC,CASSPGSRDGAETQYF
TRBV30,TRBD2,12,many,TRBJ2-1,TGTGCCTCACGAGCGGGATGGAATGAGCAGTTCTTC,CASRAGWNEQFF
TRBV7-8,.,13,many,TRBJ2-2,TGTGCCAGCAGCTTCTACAGGGATGGGGAGCTGTTTTTT,CASSFYRDGELFF